Shown below are 20 T cell receptor beta chains from a single sample sequenced in a study of shared clonotypes between healthy human individuals. The protocol was immunoSEQ multiplex PCR, while the TCRdb copy is restricted to in-frame clones and leaves out a portion. The sample carries over 1.5 million clones, approximately 98% recorded once. Sequencing was performed on naive CD4+ T cells sorted from blood. Sample subset: CD45RA+ positively selected. All receptors derive from a man in his thirties or forties in good health.

V gene TRBV19 combines with J gene TRBJ1-1, with 8 bases identical to TRBD1. V was clipped by 6 bases and J by 6 bases; unmatched bases: 9. The CDR3 length is 14 residues. Looked up from germline, CDR1 is LNHDA and CDR2 is SQIVND (reference sequence). For the CDR3, the DNA is TGTGCCAGTAGGAACTCGGACAGGGATGCTGAAGCTTTCTTT. The encoded protein is CASRNSDRDAEAFF.

This clone was detected once. This chain connects TRBV7-9 to TRBJ2-3, with D hard to call. Trimming took 4 bases from V and 3 from J, leaving 8 bases between them. The CDR3 extends over 13 amino acids. The germline CDR1 and CDR2 sequences are SEHNR and FQNEAQ (reference sequence). CDR3 loop: CASSSLLTDTQYF. The CDR3 coding sequence is TGTGCCAGCAGCTCACTATTGACAGATACGCAGTATTTT.

The chain recombines TRBV30 with TRBJ1-5, with TRBD1 matching 8 bases. Germline lookup yields CDR1 GTSNPN and CDR2 SVGIG (reference sequence). Losses at the gene ends were 5 bases for V and 6 bases for J; bases not matched to a gene: 6. The CDR3 loop spans 13 amino acids. The CDR3 bases are TGTGCCTGGGACCAGGGGGCGATTCAGCCCCAGCATTTT. It specifies CAWDQGAIQPQHF.

The V call is TRBV21-1, the J call TRBJ2-1. TRBV21-1 is classified as a pseudogene. The CDR3 runs 12 residues. The CDR3 DNA follows: TGTGCCAGCAGCAGGGTCGACCCTGAGCAGTTCTTC. Residues: CASSRVDPEQFF.

The V call is TRBV7-6, the J call TRBJ2-3; D remains ambiguous. The CDR3 is 13 amino acids. Germline V gene sequence: CDR1 SGHVS, CDR2 FNYEAQ. With 6 bases removed from V and 2 bases from J, the gap between germline ends came to 9 bases. The CDR3 DNA reads as TGTGCCAGCAGTTTACCCAACACAGATACGCAGTATTTT. Translating it yields CASSLPNTDTQYF.

The V and J genes are TRBV2 and TRBJ1-2; D perhaps matches TRBD1 (6 bases). Trimming took 2 bases from V and 6 from J, leaving 13 bases between them. The CDR3 totals 14 residues. CDR1 SNHLY and CDR2 FYNNEI come from the germline V gene. The CDR3 region is CASSETGGVNGYTF. In DNA, the CDR3 is TGTGCCAGCAGTGAAACCGGGGGCGTGAATGGCTACACCTTC.

Concerning this clone: Other DNA sequences in the sample encode the same CDR3. The chain employs TRBV29-1 and TRBJ2-7, with 10 nucleotides matching TRBD1. Germline V gives CDR1 SQVTM, CDR2 ANQGSEA. This CDR3 contains 12 residues. J was trimmed by 2 bases and V by 7 bases; bases with no gene match: 2. The CDR3 DNA reads as TGCAGCGCCGGGACAGGGGCCTACGAGCAGTACTTC. Encoded protein: CSAGTGAYEQYF.

V gene TRBV14 combines with J gene TRBJ2-7, with 11 bases that match TRBD2. V gave up 3 bases and J gave up 6 bases; unmatched junction bases: 7. The CDR3 runs 15 residues. Germline CDR1 SGHDN, CDR2 FVKESK. The CDR3 DNA is TGTGCCAGCAGCCAGACACTAGCGGGAGTCGGCGAGCAGTACTTC. Translated, it gives CASSQTLAGVGEQYF.

The chain employs TRBV9 and TRBJ2-2, with D perhaps TRBD2 (5 bases). Germline V gene lookup returns CDR1 SGDLS and CDR2 YYNGEE. The CDR3 loop spans 14 amino acids. The V gene lost 7 bases and the J gene lost 3 bases, with 13 bases spanning the gap. DNA for the CDR3: TGTGCCAGCGAGAGAGGGATGGACACCGGGGAGCTGTTTTTT. Residues: CASERGMDTGELFF.

This chain uses TRBV7-9 with TRBJ2-1, with D perhaps assigned TRBD1 or TRBD2 (6 bases each). Germline CDR1 SEHNR, CDR2 FQNEAQ (reference sequence). CDR3 length: 14 amino acids. V was pared by 9 bases and J by 6 bases, with 18 bases between. Here the CDR3 reads CASSLGAGINEQFF. DNA of the CDR3: TGTGCCAGTTCCCTGGGGGCGGGGATCAATGAGCAGTTCTTC.

CDR3 nucleotide sequence: TGTGCCAGCAGCTGGGCAAGTTCCTACGAGCAGTACTTC. Amino acids: CASSWASSYEQYF. This sequence joins TRBV5-8 and TRBJ2-7; D uncertain. The CDR3 is 13 residues long. Trimming pared 3 bases from V and 1 base from J, leaving 8 bases between. Per germline, CDR1 SGHTS and CDR2 YDEGEE.

This chain links TRBV15 with TRBJ1-1; D is perhaps TRBD1 (6 bases). This CDR3 contains 15 residues. Deletions cut 4 bases from V and 2 bases from J, with 14 bases between. Germline values: CDR1 LNHNV, CDR2 YYDKDF (reference sequence). CDR3 loop: CATSTSAQGNTEAFF. The CDR3 nucleotides are TGTGCCACCAGCACCTCGGCACAGGGTAACACTGAAGCTTTCTTT. The variable domain in full, completed from reference TRBV15 and TRBJ1-1, reads DAMVIQNPRYQVTQFGKPVTLSCSQTLNHNVMYWYQQKSSQAPKLLFHYYDKDFNNEADTPDNFQSRRPNTSFCFLDIRSPGLGDTAMYLCATSTSAQGNTEAFFGQGTRLTVV.

The CDR3 bases are TGTGCCAGCAGCTTGGAGGGGTTAATGACAGATACGCAGTATTTT. Its protein product is CASSLEGLMTDTQYF. The chain couples TRBV5-4 to TRBJ2-3; D possibly corresponds to TRBD1 (5 bases). This CDR3 is 15 amino acids long. The V end lost 0 bases, the J end lost 3 bases, and 11 bases lay between the germline ends. Germline CDR1 is SGHNT and CDR2 is YYREEE (reference sequence).

The genes are TRBV19 and TRBJ2-5, with D unclear. CDR1 is LNHDA, CDR2 SQIVND, per germline (reference sequence). The V end lost 0 bases, the J end lost 5 bases, and 13 bases lay between the germline ends. The CDR3 contains 15 residues. The CDR3 loop reads CASSIDLRRGETQYF. The CDR3 DNA reads as TGTGCCAGTAGTATAGACCTCCGCCGAGGTGAGACCCAGTACTTC.

The gene calls are TRBV5-4 and TRBJ2-3; D is unresolved. Germline CDR1 reads SGHNT; CDR2 reads YYREEE (reference sequence). Trimming pared 0 bases from V and 0 bases from J, leaving 8 bases between. The CDR3 totals 15 residues. The CDR3 DNA sequence: TGTGCCAGCAGCTTGGTCCAGGCTAGCACAGATACGCAGTATTTT. Translation gives CASSLVQASTDTQYF.

The genes are TRBV18 and TRBJ2-2; the match to TRBD1 covers 9 bases. There are 16 residues in the CDR3. J was trimmed by 12 bases and V by 0 bases; bases with no gene match: 11. Germline loops: CDR1 KGHSH, CDR2 LQKENI. CDR3 loop: CASSPPGDRVVPKLFF. In DNA, the CDR3 is TGTGCCAGCTCACCACCGGGGGACAGGGTGGTGCCGAAGCTGTTTTTT.

The V and J genes are TRBV25-1 and TRBJ2-5; no clear D gene. V was pared by 5 bases and J by 2 bases, with 12 bases between. The CDR3 contains 14 residues. Germline-derived CDR1 and CDR2 are MGHDK and SYGVNS. CDR3 in amino acids: CASSLGIWQETQYF. The DNA of the CDR3 is TGTGCCAGCAGTCTGGGGATTTGGCAAGAGACCCAGTACTTC.

This chain uses TRBV19 with TRBJ1-1; possibly TRBD1 for D (5 bases). Trimming left V 8 bases short and J 7 bases short, with 20 bases between. Germline V gene data show CDR1 as LNHDA and CDR2 as SQIVND (reference sequence). The CDR3 consists of 14 residues. In nucleotides, the CDR3 is TGTGCCAGTCGGGAGGTGGGGGGATTGAGTGAAGCTTTCTTT. It is translated as CASREVGGLSEAFF.

This clone was seen just once. The chain has TRBV6-5 and TRBJ2-5; D gene unclear. V lost 5 bases and J lost 0, with 13 bases in between. The CDR3 has 15 residues. Germline V CDR1 and CDR2: MNHEY, SVGAGI. The CDR3 region has the DNA TGTGCCAGCAGTCGCAATAGGGCAGACCAAGAGACCCAGTACTTC. This encodes CASSRNRADQETQYF.

This clone was detected once. The chain has TRBV25-1 and TRBJ2-2, with 8 bases aligning to TRBD1. Trimming removed 3 bases from V and 7 bases from J; junction bases left unmatched: 7. The CDR3 covers 15 residues. CDR1 MGHDK and CDR2 SYGVNS come from the germline V gene. CDR3 coding DNA: TGTGCCAGCAGTGATGGCAGGGGGCTTAGCGGGGAGCTGTTTTTT. Translating gives CASSDGRGLSGELFF.